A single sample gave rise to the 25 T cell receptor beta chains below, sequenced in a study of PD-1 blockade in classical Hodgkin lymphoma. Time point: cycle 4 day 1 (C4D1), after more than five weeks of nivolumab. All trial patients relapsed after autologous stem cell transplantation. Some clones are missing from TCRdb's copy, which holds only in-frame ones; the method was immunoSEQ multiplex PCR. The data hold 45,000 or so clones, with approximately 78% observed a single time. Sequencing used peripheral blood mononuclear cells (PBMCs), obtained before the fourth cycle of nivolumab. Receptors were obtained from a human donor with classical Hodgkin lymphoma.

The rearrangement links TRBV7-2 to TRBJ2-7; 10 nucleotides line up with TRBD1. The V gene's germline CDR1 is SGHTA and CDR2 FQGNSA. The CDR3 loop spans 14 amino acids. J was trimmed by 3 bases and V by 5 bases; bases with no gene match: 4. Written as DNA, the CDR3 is TGTGCCAGCAGCCCGAGGACAGGGGGCTACGAGCAGTACTTC. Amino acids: CASSPRTGGYEQYF. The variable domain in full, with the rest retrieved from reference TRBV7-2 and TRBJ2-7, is GAGVSQSPSNKVTEKGKDVELRCDPISGHTALYWYRQSLGQGLEFLIYFQGNSAPDKSGLPSDRFSAERTGGSVSTLTIQRTQQEDSAVYLCASSPRTGGYEQYFGPGTRLTVT.

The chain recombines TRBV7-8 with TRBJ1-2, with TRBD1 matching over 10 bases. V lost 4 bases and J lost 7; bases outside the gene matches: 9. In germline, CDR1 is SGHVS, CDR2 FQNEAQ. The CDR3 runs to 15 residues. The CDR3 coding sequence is TGTGCCAGCAGCTACTCACCGGGACAGGGGATTGGCTACACCTTC. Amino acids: CASSYSPGQGIGYTF.

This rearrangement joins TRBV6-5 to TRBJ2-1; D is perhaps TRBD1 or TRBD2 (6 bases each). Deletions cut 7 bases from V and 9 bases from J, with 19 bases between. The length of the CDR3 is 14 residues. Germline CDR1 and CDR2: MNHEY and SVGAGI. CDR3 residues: CASKRETGRSEQFF. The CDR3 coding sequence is TGTGCCAGCAAACGGGAGACAGGCCGAAGTGAGCAGTTCTTC.

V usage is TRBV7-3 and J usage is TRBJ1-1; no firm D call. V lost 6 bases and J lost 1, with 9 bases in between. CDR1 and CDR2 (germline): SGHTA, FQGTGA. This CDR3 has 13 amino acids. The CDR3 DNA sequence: TGTGCCAGCAGGCTACAGCAGAACACTGAAGCTTTCTTT. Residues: CASRLQQNTEAFF.

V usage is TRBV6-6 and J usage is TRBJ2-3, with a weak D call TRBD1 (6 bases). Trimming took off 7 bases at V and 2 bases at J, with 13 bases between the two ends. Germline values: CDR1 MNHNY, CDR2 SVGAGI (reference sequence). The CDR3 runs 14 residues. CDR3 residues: CASTLGQNTDTQYF. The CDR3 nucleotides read TGTGCCAGCACATTAGGACAGAACACAGATACGCAGTATTTT.

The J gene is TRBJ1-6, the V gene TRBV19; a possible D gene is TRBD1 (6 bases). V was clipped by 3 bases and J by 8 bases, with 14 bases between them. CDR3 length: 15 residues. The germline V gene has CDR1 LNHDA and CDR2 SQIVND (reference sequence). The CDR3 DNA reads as TGTGCCAGTAGTATTGGTCGGGACACGGATTCACCCCTCCACTTT. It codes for CASSIGRDTDSPLHF.

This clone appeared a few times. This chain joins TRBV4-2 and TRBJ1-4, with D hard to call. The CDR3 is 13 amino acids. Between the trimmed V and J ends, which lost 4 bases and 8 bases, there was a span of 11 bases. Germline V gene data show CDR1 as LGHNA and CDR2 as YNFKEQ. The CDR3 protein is CASSLWTQEKLFF. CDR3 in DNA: TGTGCCAGCAGCCTTTGGACGCAAGAAAAACTGTTTTTT.

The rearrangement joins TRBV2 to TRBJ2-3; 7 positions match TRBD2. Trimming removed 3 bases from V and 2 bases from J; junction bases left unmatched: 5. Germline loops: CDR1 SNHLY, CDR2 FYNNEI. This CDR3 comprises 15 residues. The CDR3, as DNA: TGTGCCAGCAGTGAGTCCAGCGGGATCACAGATACGCAGTATTTT. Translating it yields CASSESSGITDTQYF.

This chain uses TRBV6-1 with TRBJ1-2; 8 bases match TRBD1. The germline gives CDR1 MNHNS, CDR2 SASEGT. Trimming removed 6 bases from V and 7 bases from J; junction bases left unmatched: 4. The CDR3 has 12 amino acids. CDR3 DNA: TGTGCCAGCAGACAGGACAGGGCTGGCTACACCTTC. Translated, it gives CASRQDRAGYTF.

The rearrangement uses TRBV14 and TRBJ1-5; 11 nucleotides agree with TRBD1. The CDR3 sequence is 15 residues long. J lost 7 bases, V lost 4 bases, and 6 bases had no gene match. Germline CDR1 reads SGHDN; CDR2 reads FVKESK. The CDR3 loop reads CASSPGQGGRQPQHF. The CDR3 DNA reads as TGTGCCAGCAGCCCGGGACAGGGGGGACGACAGCCCCAGCATTTT.

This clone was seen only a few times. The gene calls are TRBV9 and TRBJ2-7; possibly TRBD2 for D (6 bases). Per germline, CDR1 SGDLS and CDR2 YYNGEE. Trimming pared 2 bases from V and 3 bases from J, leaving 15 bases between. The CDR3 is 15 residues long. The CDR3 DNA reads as TGTGCCAGCAGCGTTTCGGGGACTGCGAACTACGAGCAGTACTTC. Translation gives CASSVSGTANYEQYF.

CDR3 DNA: TGCGCCAGCACTCAATCGGGTCTCTCCTACGAGCAGTACTTC. Its translation: CASTQSGLSYEQYF. The J gene is TRBJ2-7, the V gene TRBV10-2; D is ambiguous. Trimming removed 7 bases at V and 0 bases at J, with 13 bases between. The CDR3 covers 14 residues. Germline loops: CDR1 WSHSY, CDR2 SAAADI.

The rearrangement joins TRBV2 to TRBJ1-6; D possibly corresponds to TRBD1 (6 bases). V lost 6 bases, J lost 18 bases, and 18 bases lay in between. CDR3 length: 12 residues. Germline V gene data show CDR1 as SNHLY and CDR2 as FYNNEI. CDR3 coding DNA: TGTGCCAGCAGGGGACGCCCTAGGACAGACCACTTT. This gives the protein CASRGRPRTDHF.

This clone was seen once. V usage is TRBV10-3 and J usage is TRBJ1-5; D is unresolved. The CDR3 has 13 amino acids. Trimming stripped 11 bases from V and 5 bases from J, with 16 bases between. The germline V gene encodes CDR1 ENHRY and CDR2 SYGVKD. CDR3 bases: TGTGCCGTTGGGCCGCTTTTAGATCAGCCCCAGCATTTT. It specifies CAVGPLLDQPQHF.

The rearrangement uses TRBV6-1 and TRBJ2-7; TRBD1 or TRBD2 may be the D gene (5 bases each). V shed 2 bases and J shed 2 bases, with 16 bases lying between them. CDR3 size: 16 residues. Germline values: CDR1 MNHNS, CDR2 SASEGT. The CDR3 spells CASSEYPAGSAYEQYF. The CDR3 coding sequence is TGTGCCAGCAGTGAATATCCGGCAGGGAGCGCCTACGAGCAGTACTTC.

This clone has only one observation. DNA of the CDR3: TGTGCCAGCAGCGCCGACGGATACGAGCAGTACTTC. It yields the protein CASSADGYEQYF. V usage is TRBV6-5 and J usage is TRBJ2-7, with D unresolved. Trimming left V 6 bases short and J 4 bases short, with 10 bases between. Per germline, CDR1 MNHEY and CDR2 SVGAGI. The CDR3 is 12 residues long.

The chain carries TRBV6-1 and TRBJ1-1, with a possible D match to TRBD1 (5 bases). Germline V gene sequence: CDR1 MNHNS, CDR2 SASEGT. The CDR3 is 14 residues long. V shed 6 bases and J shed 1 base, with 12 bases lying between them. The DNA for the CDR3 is TGTGCCAGCAGGGCAGGGAGCGCGAACACTGAAGCTTTCTTT. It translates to CASRAGSANTEAFF.

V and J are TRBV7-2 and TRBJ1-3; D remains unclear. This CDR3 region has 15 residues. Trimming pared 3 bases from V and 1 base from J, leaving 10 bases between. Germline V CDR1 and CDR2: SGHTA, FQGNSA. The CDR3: CASSFIGLSGNTIYF. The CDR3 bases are TGTGCCAGCAGCTTTATAGGGCTATCTGGAAACACCATATATTTT.

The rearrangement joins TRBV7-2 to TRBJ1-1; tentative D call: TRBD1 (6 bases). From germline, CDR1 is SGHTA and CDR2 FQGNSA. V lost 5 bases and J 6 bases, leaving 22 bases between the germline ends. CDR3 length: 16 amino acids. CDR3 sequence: CASSPQVARGRAEAFF. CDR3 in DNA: TGTGCCAGCAGCCCTCAAGTTGCCAGGGGAAGGGCTGAAGCTTTCTTT.

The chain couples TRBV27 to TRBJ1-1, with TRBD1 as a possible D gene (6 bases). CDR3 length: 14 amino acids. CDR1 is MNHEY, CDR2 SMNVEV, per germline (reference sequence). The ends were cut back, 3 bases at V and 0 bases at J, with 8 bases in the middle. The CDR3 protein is CASSFGQLNTEAFF. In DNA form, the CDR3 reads TGTGCCAGCAGTTTCGGACAGCTGAACACTGAAGCTTTCTTT.

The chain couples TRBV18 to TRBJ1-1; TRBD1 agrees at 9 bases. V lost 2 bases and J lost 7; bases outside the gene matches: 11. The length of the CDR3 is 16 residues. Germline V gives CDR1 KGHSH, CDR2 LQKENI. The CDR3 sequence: CASSPAGQGARYEAFF. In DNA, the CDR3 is TGTGCCAGCTCACCAGCGGGACAGGGCGCCCGCTATGAAGCTTTCTTT.

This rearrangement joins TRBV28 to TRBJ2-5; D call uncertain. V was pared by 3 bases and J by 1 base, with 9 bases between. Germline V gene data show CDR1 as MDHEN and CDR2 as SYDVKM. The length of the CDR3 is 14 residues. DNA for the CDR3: TGTGCCAGCAGTTTGTGGCGGCTCCAAGAGACCCAGTACTTC. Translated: CASSLWRLQETQYF.

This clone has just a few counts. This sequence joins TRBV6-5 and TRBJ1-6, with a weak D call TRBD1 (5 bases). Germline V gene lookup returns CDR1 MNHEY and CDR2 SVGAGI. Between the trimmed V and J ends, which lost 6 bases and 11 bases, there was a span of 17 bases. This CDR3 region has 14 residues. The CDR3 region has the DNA TGTGCCAGCAGCTCTACGGGACCCACGACACCCCTCCACTTT. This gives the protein CASSSTGPTTPLHF.

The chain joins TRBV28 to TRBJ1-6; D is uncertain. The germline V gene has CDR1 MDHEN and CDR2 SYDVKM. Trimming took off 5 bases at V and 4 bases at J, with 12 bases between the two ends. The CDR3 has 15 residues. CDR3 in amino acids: CASSAFGPYNSPLHF. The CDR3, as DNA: TGTGCCAGCAGTGCCTTTGGGCCTTATAATTCACCCCTCCACTTT.

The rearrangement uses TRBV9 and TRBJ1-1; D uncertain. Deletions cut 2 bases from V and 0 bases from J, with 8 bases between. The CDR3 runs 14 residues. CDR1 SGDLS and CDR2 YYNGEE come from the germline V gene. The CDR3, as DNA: TGTGCCAGCAGCGTTACAGACGTGAACACTGAAGCTTTCTTT. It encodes CASSVTDVNTEAFF.